This T cell receptor (beta chain) was observed in a study of response to subunit inactivated influenza vaccine. Each CDR3 protein gets one entry after TCRdb re-called the RT-PCR reads with MiXCR. Of 500,000 to 550,000 distinct CDR3 sequences in the sample, more than 7% were seen once. This clonotype was recorded a few times. Its antigen is unidentified. V shed 5 bases and J 0 bases; nucleotides not matched to a gene: 7. CDR3 size: 16 residues. The germline V gene encodes CDR1 LNHDA and CDR2 SQIVND (reference sequence). Findings and limits, study-wide: The authors offered the suggestion that each seasonal influenza vaccination recruits few new T cells.

The sequence came from a man aged 50-75 years who received an inactivated influenza vaccine. The V gene is TRBV19, the J gene TRBJ2-1, with 7 positions matching TRBD2. This specimen consisted of PBMCs from blood, obtained less than 30 months after vaccination. The DNA for the CDR3 is TGTGCCAGTAGTCTTCGTCGCGGGAGCTCCTACAATGAGCAGTTCTTC. As protein: CASSLRRGSSYNEQFF.